These 30 T cell receptor beta chains came from one sample sequenced in a study. TCRdb analysed the 5' RACE reads with MiXCR anew, one entry per CDR3 protein. The data contain 10,000 to 14,000 distinct CDR3 sequences, around 52% of them singletons. Material for sequencing was tumor-infiltrating naive CD4+ T cells sorted from the breast tumor. Subset meaning: naive CD4+ T cells, CD4+CD45RA+CD25-. These receptors originate from a female donor with breast cancer.

The chain recombines TRBV30 with TRBJ2-3; 11 bases agree with TRBD2. The CDR3 has 13 amino acids. Per the germline V gene, CDR1 is GTSNPN and CDR2 is SVGIG (reference sequence). The junction had 6 bases not matched to a gene; V was cut back by 5 bases and J by 8 bases. The CDR3 here is CAWELAGVATQYF. Written as DNA, the CDR3 is TGTGCCTGGGAACTAGCGGGAGTTGCTACGCAGTATTTT.

The chain couples TRBV24-1 to TRBJ2-1; no clear D. Trimming shortened V by 7 bases and J by 5 bases, and 5 bases separated the two germline ends. The CDR3 extends over 11 amino acids. Germline CDR1 KGHDR, CDR2 SFDVKD. The CDR3 bases are TGTGCCACCAGGGCCAACAATGAGCAGTTCTTC. It yields the protein CATRANNEQFF.

This clonotype was observed a handful of times. The chain uses TRBV30 and TRBJ1-2, with D perhaps matching TRBD1 (5 bases). Germline-derived CDR1 and CDR2 are GTSNPN and SVGIG (reference sequence). The CDR3 spans 15 residues. Deletions cut 7 bases from V and 1 base from J, with 19 bases between. The CDR3 DNA reads TGTGCCTCTTATGGACGTGAGGGACTTAACTATGGCTACACCTTC. This codes for CASYGREGLNYGYTF.

Concerning this clonotype: A single base separates this from a much larger clone, so it may be a read error. The V and J genes are TRBV6-5 and TRBJ2-3; the D gene could be TRBD1 or TRBD2 (6 bases each). V lost 6 bases, J lost 4 bases, and 14 bases lay in between. The CDR3 runs to 14 residues. Germline CDR1 reads MNHEY; CDR2 reads SVGAGI. This chain's CDR3 is CASRRGAGADTQYF. The CDR3 DNA is TGTGCCAGCAGAAGGGGGGCAGGGGCAGATACGCAGTATTTT.

This chain joins TRBV30 and TRBJ1-4, with D possibly being TRBD1 (6 bases). Deletions cut 3 bases from V and 6 bases from J, with 26 bases between. This CDR3 has 18 residues. Germline CDR1 is GTSNPN and CDR2 is SVGIG (reference sequence). The CDR3 DNA is TGTGCCTGGAGCCAAGGGCGGCAGGGGCGCCCGAACTATGAAAAACTGTTTTTT. It specifies CAWSQGRQGRPNYEKLFF.

J is TRBJ1-1 and V is TRBV12-3 or TRBV12-4; maybe TRBD1 (6 bases). The CDR3 is 13 amino acids. V dropped 4 bases and J dropped 11 bases, with 17 bases sitting between them. CDR3 bases: TGTGCCAGCAGTTGGACGGGGGGGGCTGGCGCTTTCTTT. It codes for CASSWTGGAGAFF.

This clonotype was counted between two and nine times. This chain connects TRBV5-1 to TRBJ2-5; D is possibly TRBD2 (6 bases). The ends were cut back, 3 bases at V and 5 bases at J, with 11 bases in the middle. The CDR3 runs to 13 residues. CDR1 and CDR2 from the germline V gene are SGHRS and YFSETQ. The CDR3 sequence: CASSSGLHETQYF. In nucleotides, the CDR3 is TGCGCCAGCAGCTCGGGACTTCATGAGACCCAGTACTTC.

This clonotype qualifies as medium-sized. The chain has TRBV20-1 and TRBJ1-2; 11 bases line up with TRBD1. V lost 6 bases to trimming and J lost 8 bases; unmatched junction nucleotides: 5. The germline V gene encodes CDR1 DFQATT and CDR2 SNEGSKA (reference sequence). The CDR3 sequence is 12 residues long. CDR3 bases: TGCAGTGCGGGACAGGGGGAGGGAGGCTACACCTTC. It is translated as CSAGQGEGGYTF.

CDR3 amino acids: CASSRAGTNYGYTF. DNA for the CDR3: TGTGCCAGCAGTCGAGCAGGGACGAACTATGGCTACACCTTC. The rearrangement uses TRBV6-5 and TRBJ1-2; TRBD1 is a possible D gene (5 bases). The V end lost 5 bases, the J end lost 2 bases, and 12 bases lay between the germline ends. The CDR3 is made up of 14 amino acids. Germline lookup yields CDR1 MNHEY and CDR2 SVGAGI.

V and J are TRBV25-1 and TRBJ2-4, with 7 bases matching TRBD2. Germline V gene data show CDR1 as MGHDK and CDR2 as SYGVNS. The trim removed 4 bases at V and 8 bases at J, leaving 14 bases unmatched. The CDR3 runs to 16 residues. CDR3: CASSVGREGTEDIQYF. CDR3 nucleotides: TGTGCCAGCAGTGTGGGCAGGGAGGGGACGGAGGACATTCAGTACTTC.

This clonotype was found a few times. J is TRBJ2-1 and V is TRBV9; 12 bases map to TRBD2. Losses at the gene ends were 2 bases for V and 6 bases for J; bases not matched to a gene: 6. The CDR3 length is 16 residues. Germline values: CDR1 SGDLS, CDR2 YYNGEE. The CDR3 loop is CASSVLTSGSFNEQFF. The CDR3 bases are TGTGCCAGCAGCGTGTTGACTAGCGGGAGTTTCAATGAGCAGTTCTTC.

The V and J genes are TRBV20-1 and TRBJ2-1, with D perhaps matching TRBD2 (5 bases). Per the germline V gene, CDR1 is DFQATT and CDR2 is SNEGSKA (reference sequence). This CDR3 contains 9 residues. The CDR3 nucleotides read TGCAGCACCGAGCGGGAGCAGTTCTTC. As protein: CSTEREQFF.

The table lists this clonotype with a few counts. The chain is built from TRBV6-5 and TRBJ2-2; D is possibly TRBD1 or TRBD2 (6 bases each). The CDR3 length is 13 residues. Trimming stripped 10 bases from V and 6 bases from J, with 15 bases between. Germline V gene data show CDR1 as MNHEY and CDR2 as SVGAGI. The CDR3 is CATRRGEAGELFF. The CDR3 region has the DNA TGTGCCACTCGTAGGGGGGAGGCCGGGGAGCTGTTTTTT.

This clonotype appeared a few times. The chain recombines TRBV12-3 or TRBV12-4 with TRBJ2-6; D is ambiguous. CDR3 size: 12 residues. The germline V and J ends were trimmed by 6 bases and 8 bases, with 8 bases remaining between them. In nucleotides, the CDR3 is TGTGCCAGCAGCCGAGCGACCAACGTCCTGACTTTC. Its translation: CASSRATNVLTF.

The chain couples TRBV6-5 to TRBJ2-2; maybe TRBD2 (6 bases). The germline CDR1 and CDR2 sequences are MNHEY and SVGAGI. V was cut by 0 bases and J by 4 bases, with 6 bases left in between. The CDR3 is made up of 14 amino acids. The CDR3 sequence is CASSYSSGTGELFF. In DNA form, the CDR3 reads TGTGCCAGCAGTTACTCTAGCGGCACCGGGGAGCTGTTTTTT.

The J gene is TRBJ2-2, the V gene TRBV29-1; 7 positions match TRBD1. The CDR3 runs 13 residues. J lost 0 bases, V lost 7 bases, and 2 bases had no gene match. Germline values: CDR1 SQVTM, CDR2 ANQGSEA. For the CDR3, the DNA is TGCAGCGCGGACAGGCCGAACACCGGGGAGCTGTTTTTT. Residues: CSADRPNTGELFF.

The chain has TRBV18 and TRBJ2-1; TRBD1 or TRBD2 may be the D gene (5 bases each). This CDR3 has 15 amino acids. Germline V gives CDR1 KGHSH, CDR2 LQKENI. The V end lost 3 bases, the J end lost 4 bases, and 13 bases lay between the germline ends. The CDR3 sequence: CASSPFRDQYNEQFF. CDR3 bases: TGTGCCAGCTCACCCTTCCGGGACCAGTACAATGAGCAGTTCTTC.

V is TRBV12-3 or TRBV12-4 and J is TRBJ2-3; no firm D call. The CDR3 loop spans 16 amino acids. Trimming took 2 bases from V and 4 from J, leaving 16 bases between them. CDR3 region: CASSLFNRKAADTQYF. CDR3 nucleotide sequence: TGTGCCAGCAGTTTATTTAACCGAAAGGCCGCAGATACGCAGTATTTT.

The chain recombines TRBV20-1 with TRBJ2-7; the match to TRBD1 covers 8 bases. The length of the CDR3 is 14 residues. Germline CDR1 is DFQATT and CDR2 is SNEGSKA (reference sequence). Trimming took 5 bases from V and 12 from J; bases not matched to a gene: 18. CDR3 nucleotides: TGCAGTGCTCTCCAGAGGACAGGGACCCAAAAGAGGTACTTC. This gives the protein CSALQRTGTQKRYF.

The chain has TRBV20-1 and TRBJ2-1; no firm D call. V dropped 7 bases and J dropped 5 bases, with 6 bases sitting between them. CDR3 length: 10 residues. CDR1 and CDR2 from the germline V gene are DFQATT and SNEGSKA (reference sequence). The CDR3 DNA reads as TGCAGTGTAGCTAACAATGAGCAGTTCTTC. It encodes CSVANNEQFF.

The V and J genes are TRBV4-3 and TRBJ2-5, with a tentative D call TRBD2 (6 bases). The V gene lost 0 bases and the J gene lost 13 bases, with 24 bases spanning the gap. Looked up from germline, CDR1 is LGHNA and CDR2 is YSLEER. CDR3 length: 16 amino acids. This CDR3 is CASSQEARTTMSARYF. CDR3 coding DNA: TGCGCCAGCAGCCAAGAGGCGAGGACTACCATGTCAGCCCGGTACTTC.

The gene calls are TRBV4-2 and TRBJ1-4; no clear D. Trimming removed 0 bases from V and 5 bases from J, with 7 bases in between. The CDR3 runs 14 residues. Germline V CDR1 and CDR2: LGHNA, YNFKEQ. CDR3 DNA: TGTGCCAGCAGCCAAGATGGGAGGAATGAAAAACTGTTTTTT. It specifies CASSQDGRNEKLFF.

The V gene is TRBV25-1, the J gene TRBJ1-2; D remains unclear. Germline V gives CDR1 MGHDK, CDR2 SYGVNS. Trimming took off 1 base at V and 5 bases at J, with 8 bases between the two ends. This CDR3 region has 13 residues. CDR3 nucleotides: TGTGCCAGCAGTGAATCGCCGGGGTATGGCTACACCTTC. Encoded protein: CASSESPGYGYTF.

V usage is TRBV29-1 and J usage is TRBJ1-2; D is uncertain. V lost 8 bases to trimming and J lost 4 bases, with 14 bases between them. CDR1 is SQVTM and CDR2 is ANQGSEA in the germline V gene. The CDR3 runs 12 residues. The DNA of the CDR3 is TGCAGCTTCGGACCGGACGGCTATGGCTACACCTTC. Translated, it gives CSFGPDGYGYTF. The complete variable domain, with remaining parts taken from reference TRBV29-1 and TRBJ1-2, reads SAVISQKPSRDICQRGTSLTIQCQVDSQVTMMFWYRQQPGQSLTLIATANQGSEATYESGFVIDKFPISRPNLTFSTLTVSNMSPEDSSIYLCSFGPDGYGYTFGSGTRLTVV.

This clonotype is medium-sized. This CDR3 is CASRTGLAADGEQFF. The CDR3 coding sequence is TGTGCCAGCAGGACGGGACTAGCGGCAGATGGGGAGCAGTTCTTC. This chain joins TRBV12-3 or TRBV12-4 and TRBJ2-1; TRBD2 matches at 11 bases. The CDR3 runs to 15 residues. V trimming: 6 bases; J trimming: 10 bases; junction bases outside the gene matches: 11.

The chain links TRBV5-1 to TRBJ1-2; D is undetermined. The V end lost 1 base, the J end lost 1 base, and 5 bases lay between the germline ends. Germline V gene data show CDR1 as SGHRS and CDR2 as YFSETQ. This CDR3 is 13 amino acids long. CDR3 sequence (DNA): TGCGCCAGCAGCTTGACGAATAACTATGGCTACACCTTC. Translation: CASSLTNNYGYTF.

This sequence joins TRBV7-2 and TRBJ1-1; no definite D call. The CDR3 runs 12 residues. Germline assignment: CDR1 SGHTA and CDR2 FQGNSA. With 3 bases removed from V and 2 bases from J, the gap between germline ends came to 4 bases. The CDR3 sequence: CASSFGNTEAFF. The CDR3 DNA follows: TGTGCCAGCAGCTTCGGAAACACTGAAGCTTTCTTT.

The V call is TRBV12-3 or TRBV12-4, the J call TRBJ1-4; no firm D call. Trimming removed 4 bases from V and 0 bases from J, with 3 bases in between. The CDR3 spans 13 residues. CDR3 residues: CASSSTTNEKLFF. CDR3 DNA: TGTGCCAGCAGTTCCACAACTAATGAAAAACTGTTTTTT.

The rearrangement uses TRBV15 and TRBJ1-5; a weak D match, TRBD1 (6 bases). This CDR3 region has 19 residues. Trimming removed 1 base from V and 5 bases from J, with 24 bases in between. Germline CDR1 is LNHNV and CDR2 is YYDKDF (reference sequence). This CDR3 reads CATSRVGIGGPRTHQPQHF. The CDR3 DNA sequence: TGTGCCACCAGCAGAGTCGGGATAGGGGGTCCTCGCACTCATCAGCCCCAGCATTTT. Filled out from reference TRBV15 and TRBJ1-5, the complete variable domain reads DAMVIQNPRYQVTQFGKPVTLSCSQTLNHNVMYWYQQKSSQAPKLLFHYYDKDFNNEADTPDNFQSRRPNTSFCFLDIRSPGLGDTAMYLCATSRVGIGGPRTHQPQHFGDGTRLSIL.

This clonotype is a singleton in its sample. Sequence at one end of the junction differs from germline and may be a read error. J is TRBJ1-2 and V is TRBV7-9; D not resolved. This CDR3 has 13 residues. CDR1 and CDR2 from the germline V gene are SEHNR and FQNEAQ (reference sequence). The CDR3 loop reads CVSSLAPNYGYTF. CDR3 DNA sequence: TGTGTCAGCAGCTTAGCGCCGAACTATGGCTACACCTTC.